This T cell receptor (beta chain) was sequenced in a study of shared clonotypes between healthy human individuals. Study outcomes and limitations: In this cohort, only blood was sampled, and tissue repertoires likely differ.

Naive CD8 cells comprised CD45RO-negative, CCR7-positively selected cells, excluding terminally differentiated effector memory CD45RA+ cells. As regards this clone: The antigen is unknown.

This CDR3 has 16 residues. From germline, CDR1 is MDHEN and CDR2 SYDVKM. V gave up 2 bases and J gave up 4 bases; unmatched junction bases: 9. Samples underwent the assay at deep level. Each cell subset's genomic DNA was divided evenly among several immunoSEQ plates. Profiling relied on immunoSEQ multiplex PCR, and the TCRdb table lists in-frame clones only, not all of them. The data show hundreds of thousands of clones, about 96% seen once. This clonotype originated in a woman younger than 45 in good health. Sequencing used naive CD8+ T cells sorted from blood. The V call is TRBV28, the J call TRBJ2-7, with 9 positions matching TRBD2. As DNA, the CDR3 is TGTGCCAGCAGTTTACCCCGGCGGGAGGGCCTTTACGAGCAGTACTTC. Its protein is CASSLPRREGLYEQYF.